This TCR beta chain was obtained from a study of blood T cell repertoires in COVID-19. The wider study: Spain, Italy and the United States supplied samples that represented acute and convalescent COVID-19.

TCRdb keeps only in-frame clones here, not all; method: immunoSEQ multiplex PCR. The sample shows some 350,000 clones, 88% of them seen only once. Germline V gene sequence: CDR1 SGHDT, CDR2 YYEEEE. This CDR3 region has 13 residues. J gave up 7 bases and V 4 bases, and 5 bases lay outside the gene matches. V usage is TRBV5-6 and J usage is TRBJ1-5; 7 positions match TRBD1. The specimen sequenced was peripheral blood. The sequence came from a woman between 65 and 79 years old with COVID-19, enrolled during active disease. CDR3 nucleotide sequence: TGTGCCAGCAGCCGACAGGGTACCCAGCCCCAGCATTTT. Amino acid sequence: CASSRQGTQPQHF.